This paragraph covers one T cell receptor beta chain sequence. The antigen remains unidentified. Second doses at about 4 or about 12 weeks were pooled. The record originates from a study of T cell responses to AZD1222 COVID-19 vaccine. The table came from immunoSEQ multiplex PCR; TCRdb's copy has only in-frame clones and leaves some out. The table lists fewer than 200,000 clones, just over 85% of them singletons. The CDR3 totals 11 residues. Germline V gives CDR1 MGHRA, CDR2 YSYEKL. V lost 5 bases to trimming and J lost 6 bases, with 8 bases between them. Study-wide points: Sampling captured repertoires only after the peak T cell response. White British people made up most donors, females outnumbered males, and clonal diversity was possibly underestimated. Just a handful of people given AZD1222 tested seropositive at baseline.

The chain employs TRBV4-1 and TRBJ2-7; the D is unclear. The starting material was peripheral blood, obtained 28 days after the second AZD1222 dose. The origin of this receptor is an adult who received the AZD1222 COVID-19 vaccine. This CDR3 reads CASSSRSEQYF. CDR3 in DNA: TGCGCCAGCAGCTCCAGGTCCGAGCAGTACTTC.